Described below is a single TCR beta chain sequence and its context. Germline V lookup: CDR1 LGHNA, CDR2 YNFKEQ. This CDR3 has 15 amino acids. Deletions cut 4 bases from V and 4 bases from J, with 14 bases between. The data are from a study of blood T cell repertoires in COVID-19. Original handling: Amplifying reference gene primers gave estimates of nucleated cell counts. Profiling relied on immunoSEQ multiplex PCR, and the TCRdb table lists in-frame clones only, not all of them. V, J and clone size were drawn from that table, and D and trimming were deduced from the DNA. Of 180,000 or so clones listed, roughly 80% are singletons.

The sequence was obtained from a man aged 35 to 55 who had recovered from COVID-19. The sequencing sample was made of PBMCs or T cells enriched from blood (not recorded which). The rearrangement joins TRBV4-2 to TRBJ1-3; D is possibly TRBD1 (5 bases). The CDR3: CASSRPGFHGNTIYF. In DNA, the CDR3 is TGTGCCAGCAGCCGTCCAGGGTTCCACGGAAACACCATATATTTT.